This T cell receptor (beta chain) was profiled in a study of T cell repertoires in cytomegalovirus infection. Points on this clonotype: Its antigen is undetermined.

Notes on the study in general: Within the response measured ex vivo, HLA-C-restricted CMV-specific TCR beta clonotypes were dominant. Carriage of CMV together with the relevant HLA was identifiable through cumulative public TCR beta family frequency.

Each CDR3 protein gets one entry after TCRdb re-called the reads with MiXCR. This sample has approximately 910,000 distinct CDR3 sequences, with around 29% found just once. This TCR was recovered from a human donor in good health (CMV status not recorded). Some clones in this sample may be carry-over from other donors' samples. The source material was cultured CD8+ T cells from PBMCs, sampled from culture after CMV antigen stimulation.

CDR3 DNA sequence: TGTGCCAGCAGCTTGACCCCAAAGTCAAACTCTGGAAACACCATATATTTT. This encodes CASSLTPKSNSGNTIYF. The V call is TRBV7-9, the J call TRBJ1-3, with D unresolved. The CDR3 covers 17 residues. CDR1 is SEHNR, CDR2 FQNEAQ, per germline (reference sequence). Trimming took off 3 bases at V and 0 bases at J, with 15 bases between the two ends.